These T cell receptor beta chains were read from a single sample in a study of T-cell memory formation after mild COVID-19. TCRdb fed the 5' RACE reads into MiXCR, producing one record per CDR3 protein. The data show 140,000 to 150,000 distinct CDR3 sequences, almost 25% seen once. Material for sequencing was PBMCs or a T cell subset sorted from them (not recorded which). Every receptor here comes from an adult woman who had mild COVID-19 (a few samples of this study predate the infection). Cell type and time point are not known. CDR3s include the opening cysteine and the closing phenylalanine or tryptophan. The D gene is left open where the match is weak. Clone size, where shown, is once, few, many, or a class for clones that have expanded.

v_gene	j_gene	d_gene	abundance	CDR3nt	CDR3aa
TRBV7-6	TRBJ2-5	-	-	TGTGCCAGCACGGCTTACCAAGAGACCCAGTACTTC	CASTAYQETQYF
TRBV10-3	TRBJ1-4	-	once	TGTGCCATCAGTGAGCCCTCCTCGGGGGTGGAAAAACTGTTTTTT	CAISEPSSGVEKLFF
TRBV4-2	TRBJ1-6	-	few	TGTGCCAGCAGCCAAGGGGGGGGACCCCTCCACTTT	CASSQGGGPLHF
TRBV9	TRBJ2-3	-	many	TGTGCCAGCAGCGTAGATCCCCCTGGTGGGACAGATACGCAGTATTTT	CASSVDPPGGTDTQYF
TRBV27	TRBJ1-2	-	few	TGTGCCAGCAGTTTTTCTCCTCCCTTGAGTACTAACTATGGCTACACCTTC	CASSFSPPLSTNYGYTF
TRBV5-5	TRBJ2-7	-	-	TGTGCCAGCAGCTTGTGGGGGGCGCCTGCCGACGAGCAGTACTTC	CASSLWGAPADEQYF
TRBV20-1	TRBJ2-3	-	-	TGCAGTGCTATAGGGCGAAACACAGATACGCAGTATTTT	CSAIGRNTDTQYF
TRBV4-3	TRBJ1-1	-	few	TGCGCCAGCAGCCAAGAACGGGGGTTGGGGGGCGCTGAAGCTTTCTTT	CASSQERGLGGAEAFF
TRBV20-1	TRBJ1-3	-	-	TGCAGTGCTAGAGCTTTGAGCTCTGGAAACACCATATATTTT	CSARALSSGNTIYF
TRBV20-1	TRBJ1-1	TRBD1	-	TGCAGTGCGATTAACAGGGGCGGAGTGAGGAACACTGAAGCTTTCTTT	CSAINRGGVRNTEAFF
TRBV24-1	TRBJ2-5	-	few	TGTGCCACCAGTGATTCTCTCCGGTTAGGGGAGGAAGAGACCCAGTACTTC	CATSDSLRLGEEETQYF
TRBV29-1	TRBJ2-1	TRBD2	-	TGCAGCGTTGAGGAAGCGGGGGGCCCTTGGAATGAGCAGTTCTTC	CSVEEAGGPWNEQFF